The subject of this entry is one T cell receptor (beta chain). The antigen remains unidentified. This sample is drawn from a study of cytomegalovirus exposure and HLA in healthy donors. Overall study context: HLA-typed donors contributed around 88 million unique TCRs, which were held in an early data release.

The CDR3 has 16 amino acids. The germline V gene encodes CDR1 SQVTM and CDR2 ANQGSEA. V lost 5 bases, J lost 2 bases, and 10 bases stayed unmatched. This PCR relied on a set of 60 Vbeta primers and 13 Jbeta primers. Here immunoSEQ multiplex PCR was the method, and the copy in TCRdb shows in-frame clones only, minus some. The sample contains 100,000 to 150,000 clones, around 78% of which appear only once. Regarding the study as a whole: As was reported, the HLA-A and HLA-B alleles of most subjects were accurately predicted from TCR beta sequences. For TCR beta chains, V- and J-gene trimming was later linked to a missense DCLRE1C variant.

The TCR originated in a woman between 40 and 55 years old in good health and CMV-seronegative. Sequences were obtained from PBMCs. The chain employs TRBV29-1 and TRBJ1-1; the match to TRBD1 covers 11 bases. The chain's CDR3 is CSVYRWTGGLNTEAFF. The CDR3 DNA follows: TGCAGCGTTTATCGTTGGACAGGGGGCCTAAACACTGAAGCTTTCTTT.